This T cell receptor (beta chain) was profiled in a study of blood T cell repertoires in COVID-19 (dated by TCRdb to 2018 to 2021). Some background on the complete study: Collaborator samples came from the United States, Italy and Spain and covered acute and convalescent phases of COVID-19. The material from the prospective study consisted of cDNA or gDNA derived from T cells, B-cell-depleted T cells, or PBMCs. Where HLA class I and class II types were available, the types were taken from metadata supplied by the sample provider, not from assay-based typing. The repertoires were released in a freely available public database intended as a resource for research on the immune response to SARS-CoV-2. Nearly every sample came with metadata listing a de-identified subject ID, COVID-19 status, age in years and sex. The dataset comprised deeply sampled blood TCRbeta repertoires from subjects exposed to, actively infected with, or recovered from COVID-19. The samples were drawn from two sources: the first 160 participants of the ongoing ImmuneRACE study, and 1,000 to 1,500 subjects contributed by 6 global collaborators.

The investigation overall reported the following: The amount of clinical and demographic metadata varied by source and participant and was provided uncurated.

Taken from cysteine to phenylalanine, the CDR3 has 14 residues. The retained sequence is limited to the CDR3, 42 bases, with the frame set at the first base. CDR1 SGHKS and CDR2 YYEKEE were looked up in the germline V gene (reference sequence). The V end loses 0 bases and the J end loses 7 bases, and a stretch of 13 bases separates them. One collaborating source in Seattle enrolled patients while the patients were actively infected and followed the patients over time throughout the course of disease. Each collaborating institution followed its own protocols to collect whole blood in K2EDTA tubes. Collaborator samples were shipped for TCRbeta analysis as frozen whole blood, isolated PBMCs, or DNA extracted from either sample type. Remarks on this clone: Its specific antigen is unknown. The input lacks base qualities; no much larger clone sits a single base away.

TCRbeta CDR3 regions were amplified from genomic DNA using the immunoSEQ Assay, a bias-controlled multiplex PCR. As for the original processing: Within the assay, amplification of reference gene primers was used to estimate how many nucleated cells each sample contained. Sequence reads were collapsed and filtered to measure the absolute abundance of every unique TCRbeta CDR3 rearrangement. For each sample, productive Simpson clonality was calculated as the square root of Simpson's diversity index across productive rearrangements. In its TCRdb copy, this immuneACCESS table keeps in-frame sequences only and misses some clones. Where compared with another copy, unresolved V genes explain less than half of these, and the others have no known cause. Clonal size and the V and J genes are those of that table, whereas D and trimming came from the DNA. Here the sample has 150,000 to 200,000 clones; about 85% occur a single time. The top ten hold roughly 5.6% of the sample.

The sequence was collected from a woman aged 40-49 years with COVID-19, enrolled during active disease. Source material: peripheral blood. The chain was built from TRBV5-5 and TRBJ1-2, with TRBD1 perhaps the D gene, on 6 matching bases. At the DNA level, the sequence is TGTGCCAGCAGCTTGGAAGGCCAAGGGGGTGGCTACACCTTC. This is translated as CASSLEGQGGGYTF.